These 18 T cell receptor beta chains share one sample of origin, sequenced in a study of blood T cells in healthy people across ages. Alongside a J-beta primer mix, a sample-barcoded 5' primer served in a second PCR lasting 7 to 11 cycles. A single record per CDR3 protein comes from TCRdb applying MiXCR to the 5' RACE reads. The sample lists about 1,500,000 distinct CDR3 sequences; 28% were seen once. What was sequenced was blood. These TCRs come from a woman aged 25 to 39 in good health.

On this clonotype: A much larger clone sits a single nucleotide away, making a read error possible. The rearrangement links TRBV29-1 to TRBJ1-2, with D unclear. Looked up from germline, CDR1 is SQVTM and CDR2 is ANQGSEA. The CDR3 is 12 residues long. V gave up 7 bases and J gave up 1 base, with 10 bases separating them. The CDR3 DNA reads as TGCAGCGGTGACACAGATAACTATGGCTACACCTTC. Protein product: CSGDTDNYGYTF.

The chain has TRBV30 and TRBJ1-2; 9 bases fit TRBD1. Germline V gene sequence: CDR1 GTSNPN, CDR2 SVGIG (reference sequence). Losses at the gene ends were 3 bases for V and 9 bases for J; bases not matched to a gene: 5. The CDR3 runs 12 residues. CDR3 protein: CAWSNRGLSYTF. CDR3 nucleotide sequence: TGTGCCTGGAGCAACAGGGGGCTGAGCTACACCTTC.

This clonotype was counted once. The J gene is TRBJ2-7, the V gene TRBV20-1, with TRBD1 identical over 7 bases. This CDR3 has 14 amino acids. V shed 1 base, J shed 2 bases, and the junction held 5 bases outside the gene matches. Germline-derived CDR1 and CDR2 are DFQATT and SNEGSKA (reference sequence). The CDR3 DNA is TGCAGTGCTAGAGCCGGGACAGACACCTACGAGCAGTACTTC. It translates to CSARAGTDTYEQYF.

Of note for this clonotype: Sequence at one end of the junction differs from germline and may be a read error. The chain is built from TRBV5-1 and TRBJ2-1; D possibly corresponds to TRBD1 (6 bases). The germline CDR1 and CDR2 sequences are SGHRS and YFSETQ. CDR3 length equals 15 residues. The DNA of the CDR3 is TGCGCCAGCAGCTTGGGCAGGGGTTCCTACAATGAGCGGTTCTTC. The encoded protein is CASSLGRGSYNERFF.

This chain uses TRBV5-1 with TRBJ2-1; D unclear. Germline V gene lookup returns CDR1 SGHRS and CDR2 YFSETQ. This CDR3 has 13 residues. V was pared by 3 bases and J by 8 bases, with 12 bases between. CDR3 coding DNA: TGCGCCAGCAGCTCCACACTTGGAGATGAGCAGTTCTTC. This sequence encodes CASSSTLGDEQFF. The full variable domain, its missing parts supplied by reference TRBV5-1 and TRBJ2-1, is KAGVTQTPRYLIKTRGQQVTLSCSPISGHRSVSWYQQTPGQGLQFLFEYFSETQRNKGNFPGRFSGRQFSNSRSEMNVSTLELGDSALYLCASSSTLGDEQFFGPGTRLTVL.

The rearrangement links TRBV19 to TRBJ2-1, with 7 nucleotides matching TRBD2. CDR3 length: 15 residues. In germline, CDR1 is LNHDA, CDR2 SQIVND (reference sequence). Germline trimming cut 5 bases from V and 8 bases from J; bases unmatched to any gene: 12. In DNA, the CDR3 is TGTGCCAGTAGTCCCGGACTAGACTTGGTCGATGAGCAGTTCTTC. Protein: CASSPGLDLVDEQFF.

This clonotype was detected only a few times. V is TRBV5-1 and J is TRBJ2-7; D gene ambiguous. V lost 0 bases to trimming and J lost 5 bases, with 12 bases between them. CDR1 SGHRS and CDR2 YFSETQ come from the germline V gene. This CDR3 is built from 14 residues. Written as DNA, the CDR3 is TGCGCCAGCAGCTTGGCGGGTGGGAACCACGAGCAGTACTTC. It codes for CASSLAGGNHEQYF.

V and J are TRBV20-1 and TRBJ2-2; D not resolved. V dropped 4 bases and J dropped 1 base, with 7 bases sitting between them. Germline V gene lookup returns CDR1 DFQATT and CDR2 SNEGSKA (reference sequence). The length of the CDR3 is 13 residues. Here the CDR3 reads CSATERNTGELFF. CDR3 nucleotide sequence: TGCAGTGCTACCGAAAGGAACACCGGGGAGCTGTTTTTT.

This clonotype was counted at least ten times. V is TRBV12-3 or TRBV12-4 and J is TRBJ2-7, with no clear D. CDR3 length: 13 amino acids. Trimming pared 6 bases from V and 2 bases from J, leaving 11 bases between. CDR3 loop: CASSPGGPYEQYF. Written as DNA, the CDR3 is TGTGCCAGCAGCCCCGGCGGACCCTACGAGCAGTACTTC.

The chain combines TRBV12-3 or TRBV12-4 with TRBJ1-4; 7 nucleotides match TRBD1. The CDR3 length is 14 residues. Trimming took 5 bases from V and 8 from J; bases not matched to a gene: 8. CDR3 sequence: CASSPDRVREKLFF. For the CDR3, the DNA is TGTGCCAGCAGTCCCGACAGGGTGCGGGAAAAACTGTTTTTT.

This clonotype appeared many times. The V gene is TRBV12-3 or TRBV12-4, the J gene TRBJ2-5; 12 nucleotides line up with TRBD1. The CDR3 runs to 15 residues. The ends lost 6 bases at V and 4 bases at J; junction bases unmatched: 6. The CDR3 reads CASRGQGAMGETQYF. In nucleotides, the CDR3 is TGTGCCAGCAGGGGACAGGGGGCGATGGGAGAGACCCAGTACTTC.

Comment on this clonotype: Without the conserved terminal phenylalanine or tryptophan, this CDR3 likely stems from a read error. The V call is TRBV6-5, the J call TRBJ2-5; the D is unclear. Trimming took 5 bases from V and 6 from J, leaving 13 bases between them. Germline V CDR1 and CDR2: MNHEY, SVGAGI. The CDR3 is 13 amino acids. The CDR3 protein is CASSQKRVKTQYV. DNA for the CDR3: TGTGCCAGCAGTCAAAAACGTGTGAAGACCCAGTACGTC.

This clonotype occurred many times. The V call is TRBV10-3, the J call TRBJ2-7; either TRBD1 or TRBD2 may supply D (6 bases each). This CDR3 comprises 15 residues. Germline loops: CDR1 ENHRY, CDR2 SYGVKD. With 3 bases removed from V and 2 bases from J, the gap between germline ends came to 14 bases. The CDR3 sequence is CAISDSGRGPYEQYF. The CDR3 DNA reads TGTGCCATCAGTGACTCGGGTCGGGGGCCCTACGAGCAGTACTTC.

This rearrangement joins TRBV12-3 or TRBV12-4 to TRBJ1-2, with 10 bases identical to TRBD1. Trimming at V came to 6 bases and at J to 7 bases, leaving 5 bases not matched to a gene. This CDR3 region has 13 residues. CDR3 bases: TGTGCCAGCAGGGAGGACAGGGGGACTGGCTACACCTTC. Protein: CASREDRGTGYTF.

This clonotype was counted once. The V gene is TRBV3-1, the J gene TRBJ2-1; TRBD2 might be the D (5 bases). Germline loops: CDR1 LGHDT, CDR2 YNNKEL (reference sequence). The CDR3 totals 16 residues. With 2 bases removed from V and 8 bases from J, the gap between germline ends came to 19 bases. CDR3 DNA: TGTGCCAGCAGCCAAAGGCGCAAGGACTCACGGGATGAGCAGTTCTTC. It encodes CASSQRRKDSRDEQFF.

This clonotype has ten or more counts. The chain links TRBV5-1 to TRBJ2-1; TRBD2 matches at 9 bases. CDR1 and CDR2 from the germline V gene are SGHRS and YFSETQ. The trim removed 3 bases at V and 8 bases at J, leaving 9 bases unmatched. The CDR3 is 15 amino acids. CDR3 sequence (DNA): TGCGCCAGCAGCTCGGATAGCGGGGGTGTCTATGAGCAGTTCTTC. This gives the protein CASSSDSGGVYEQFF.

This clonotype turned up a few times. The chain employs TRBV4-1 and TRBJ1-1; D is uncertain. CDR1 is MGHRA and CDR2 is YSYEKL in the germline V gene. The CDR3 is 15 amino acids. V was pared by 0 bases and J by 5 bases, with 13 bases between. DNA of the CDR3: TGCGCCAGCAGCCAAGATGCGGGGTGGGCAACTGAAGCTTTCTTT. Its protein is CASSQDAGWATEAFF.

The chain combines TRBV18 with TRBJ1-2; D is possibly TRBD1 (6 bases). Germline assignment: CDR1 KGHSH and CDR2 LQKENI. The CDR3 extends over 13 amino acids. V was trimmed by 5 bases and J by 7 bases, leaving 14 bases between them. The CDR3 loop reads CASSSAQGAGYTF. As DNA, the CDR3 is TGTGCCAGCTCATCGGCACAGGGTGCTGGCTACACCTTC.